This section outlines one TCR beta chain sequence together with its context. Its specificity is not known. This sample is drawn from a study of shared clonotypes between healthy human individuals. CDR3 size: 14 residues. V lost 1 base and J 4 bases, leaving 11 bases between the germline ends. CDR1 and CDR2 (germline): MNHNS, SASEGT. Study conclusions and caveats: Enrolling few donors narrowed the genetic and exposure-history diversity that was represented. Naive subsets usually exceeded memory subsets in estimated richness.

Each subset's genomic DNA was split evenly across several immunoSEQ plates. TCRdb keeps only in-frame clones here, not all; method: immunoSEQ multiplex PCR. The top ten clones hold less than 0.55% of a sample with some 1,600,000 clones, 95% to 99% of them seen once. Donors had no recently reported acute infections or vaccinations and were HIV-negative. The J gene is TRBJ2-7, the V gene TRBV6-1; the D gene is possibly TRBD1 (5 bases). The sequenced sample was naive CD4+ T cells sorted from blood. The subset was: CD45RA+ positively selected. The sequence was collected from a man younger than 45 in good health. CDR3 coding DNA: TGTGCCAGCAGTGAAGAGCCAGGGTCGTACGAGCAGTACTTC. The encoded protein is CASSEEPGSYEQYF.